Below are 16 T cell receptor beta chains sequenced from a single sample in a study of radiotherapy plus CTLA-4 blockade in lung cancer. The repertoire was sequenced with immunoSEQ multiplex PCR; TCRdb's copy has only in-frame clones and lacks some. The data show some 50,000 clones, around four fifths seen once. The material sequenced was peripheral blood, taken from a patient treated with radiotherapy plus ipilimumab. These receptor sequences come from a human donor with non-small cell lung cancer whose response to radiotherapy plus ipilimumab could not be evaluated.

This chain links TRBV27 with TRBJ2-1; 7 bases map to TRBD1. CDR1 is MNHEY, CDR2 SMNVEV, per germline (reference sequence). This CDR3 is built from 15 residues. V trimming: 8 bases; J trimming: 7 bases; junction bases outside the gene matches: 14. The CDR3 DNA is TGTGCCAGCGCCCGACAGGGTCGGGGCTTTAATGAGCAGTTCTTC. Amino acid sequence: CASARQGRGFNEQFF.

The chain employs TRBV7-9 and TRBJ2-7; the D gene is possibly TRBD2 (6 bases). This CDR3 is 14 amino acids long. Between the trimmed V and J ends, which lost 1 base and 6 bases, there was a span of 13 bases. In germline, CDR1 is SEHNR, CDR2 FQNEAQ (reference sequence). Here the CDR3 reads CASSLEVTSREQYF. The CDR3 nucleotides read TGTGCCAGCAGCTTAGAAGTTACTAGCCGCGAGCAGTACTTC.

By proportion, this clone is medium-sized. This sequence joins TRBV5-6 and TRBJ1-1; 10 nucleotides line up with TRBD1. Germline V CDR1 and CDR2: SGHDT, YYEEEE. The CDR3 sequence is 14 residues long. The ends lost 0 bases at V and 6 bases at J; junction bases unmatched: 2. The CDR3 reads CASSLGTGGAEAFF. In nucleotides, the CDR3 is TGTGCCAGCAGCTTGGGGACAGGGGGAGCTGAAGCTTTCTTT.

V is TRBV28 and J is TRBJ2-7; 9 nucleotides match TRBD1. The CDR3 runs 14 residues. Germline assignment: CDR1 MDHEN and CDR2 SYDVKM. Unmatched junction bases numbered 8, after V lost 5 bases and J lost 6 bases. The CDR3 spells CASSRRTGDGEQYF. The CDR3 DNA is TGTGCCAGCAGTCGTCGGACAGGGGACGGCGAGCAGTACTTC. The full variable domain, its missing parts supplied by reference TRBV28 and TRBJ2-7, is DVKVTQSSRYLVKRTGEKVFLECVQDMDHENMFWYRQDPGLGLRLIYFSYDVKMKEKGDIPEGYSVSREKKERFSLILESASTNQTSMYLCASSRRTGDGEQYFGPGTRLTVT.

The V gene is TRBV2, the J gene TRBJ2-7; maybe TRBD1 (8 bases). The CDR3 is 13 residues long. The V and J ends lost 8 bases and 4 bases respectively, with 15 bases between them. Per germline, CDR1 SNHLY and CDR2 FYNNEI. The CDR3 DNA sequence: TGTGCCAGCGAAACAGGGGGGGATTACGAGCAGTACTTC. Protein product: CASETGGDYEQYF.

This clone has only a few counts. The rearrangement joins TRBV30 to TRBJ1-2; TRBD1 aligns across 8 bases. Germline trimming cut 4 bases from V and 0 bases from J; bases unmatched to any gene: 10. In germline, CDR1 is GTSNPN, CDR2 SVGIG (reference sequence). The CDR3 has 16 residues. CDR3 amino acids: CAWNEDRARANYGYTF. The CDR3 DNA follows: TGTGCCTGGAATGAGGACAGGGCGAGGGCTAACTATGGCTACACCTTC. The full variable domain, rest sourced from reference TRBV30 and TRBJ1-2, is SQTIHQWPATLVQPVGSPLSLECTVEGTSNPNLYWYRQAAGRGLQLLFYSVGIGQISSEVPQNLSASRPQDRQFILSSKKLLLSDSGFYLCAWNEDRARANYGYTFGSGTRLTVV.

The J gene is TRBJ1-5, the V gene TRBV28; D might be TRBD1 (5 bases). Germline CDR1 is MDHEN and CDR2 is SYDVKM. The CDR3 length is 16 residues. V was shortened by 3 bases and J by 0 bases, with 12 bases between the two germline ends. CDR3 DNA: TGTGCCAGCAGTTTGACACAGGCTTATAGCAATCAGCCCCAGCATTTT. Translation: CASSLTQAYSNQPQHF.

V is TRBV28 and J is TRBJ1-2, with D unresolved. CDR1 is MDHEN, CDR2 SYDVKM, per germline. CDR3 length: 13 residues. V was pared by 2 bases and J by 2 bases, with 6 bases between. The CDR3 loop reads CASSLNGNYGYTF. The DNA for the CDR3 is TGTGCCAGCAGTTTAAACGGGAACTATGGCTACACCTTC.

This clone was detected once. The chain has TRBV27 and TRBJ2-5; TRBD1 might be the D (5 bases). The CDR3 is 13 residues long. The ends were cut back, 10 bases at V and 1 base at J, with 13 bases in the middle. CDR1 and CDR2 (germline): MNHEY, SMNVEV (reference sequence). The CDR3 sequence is CATRTLFQETQYF. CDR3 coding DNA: TGTGCCACTCGGACACTTTTCCAAGAGACCCAGTACTTC.

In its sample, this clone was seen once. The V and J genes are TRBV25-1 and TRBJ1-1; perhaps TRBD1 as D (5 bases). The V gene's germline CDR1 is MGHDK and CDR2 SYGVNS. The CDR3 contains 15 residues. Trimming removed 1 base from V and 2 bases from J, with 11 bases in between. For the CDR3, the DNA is TGTGCCAGCAGTGAATGGGGCACGGTAAACACTGAAGCTTTCTTT. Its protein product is CASSEWGTVNTEAFF.

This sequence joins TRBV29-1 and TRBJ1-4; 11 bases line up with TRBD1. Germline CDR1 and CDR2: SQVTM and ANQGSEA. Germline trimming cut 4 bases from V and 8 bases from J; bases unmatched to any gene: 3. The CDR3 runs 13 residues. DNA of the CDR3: TGCAGCGTTGTATGGACAGGGGGCGAAAAACTGTTTTTT. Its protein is CSVVWTGGEKLFF.

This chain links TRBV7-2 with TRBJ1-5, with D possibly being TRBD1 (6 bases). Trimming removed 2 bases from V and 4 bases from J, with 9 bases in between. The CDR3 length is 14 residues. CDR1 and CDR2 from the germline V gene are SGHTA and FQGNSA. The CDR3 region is CASSLTGPNQPQHF. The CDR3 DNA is TGTGCCAGCAGCTTAACAGGGCCAAATCAGCCCCAGCATTTT.

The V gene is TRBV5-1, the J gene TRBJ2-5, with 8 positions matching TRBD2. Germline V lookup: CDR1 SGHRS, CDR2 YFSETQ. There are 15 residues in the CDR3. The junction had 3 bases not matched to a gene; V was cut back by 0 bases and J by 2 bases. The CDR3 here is CASSLAGGRQETQYF. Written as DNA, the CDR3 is TGCGCCAGCAGCTTGGCGGGGGGGAGGCAAGAGACCCAGTACTTC. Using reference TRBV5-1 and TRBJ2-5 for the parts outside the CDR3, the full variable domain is KAGVTQTPRYLIKTRGQQVTLSCSPISGHRSVSWYQQTPGQGLQFLFEYFSETQRNKGNFPGRFSGRQFSNSRSEMNVSTLELGDSALYLCASSLAGGRQETQYFGPGTRLLVL.

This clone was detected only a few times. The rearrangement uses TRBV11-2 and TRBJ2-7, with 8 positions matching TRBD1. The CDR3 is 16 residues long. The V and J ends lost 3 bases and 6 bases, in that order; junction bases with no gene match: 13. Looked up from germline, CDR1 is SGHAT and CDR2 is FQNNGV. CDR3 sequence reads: CASSFLGQGASLEQYF. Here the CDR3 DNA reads TGTGCCAGCAGCTTTCTTGGGCAGGGGGCTTCACTCGAGCAGTACTTC.

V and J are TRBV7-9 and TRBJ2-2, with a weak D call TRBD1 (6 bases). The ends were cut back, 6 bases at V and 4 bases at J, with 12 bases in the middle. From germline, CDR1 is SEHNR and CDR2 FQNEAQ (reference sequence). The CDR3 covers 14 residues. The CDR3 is CASRIGGRTGELFF. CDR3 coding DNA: TGTGCCAGCAGGATAGGGGGACGCACCGGGGAGCTGTTTTTT.

As DNA, the CDR3 is TGTGCCAGTAGTTACCGGCGGGATGGCACCGGGGAGCTGTTTTTT. Its translation is CASSYRRDGTGELFF. This chain joins TRBV19 and TRBJ2-2, with a tentative D call TRBD2 (6 bases). CDR1 and CDR2 from the germline V gene are LNHDA and SQIVND (reference sequence). V lost 5 bases and J 4 bases, leaving 14 bases between the germline ends. CDR3 size: 15 residues.